One sample yielded the 28 T cell receptor beta chains listed below, sequenced in a study of blood T cell repertoires in COVID-19. Clones were sequenced by immunoSEQ multiplex PCR, and TCRdb holds only the in-frame ones, with some missing. Here the sample spans hundreds of thousands of clones, 85% to 90% being singletons. The specimen sequenced was peripheral blood. The receptor source for this set is a woman aged 50 to 65 with COVID-19, enrolled during active disease.

The chain is built from TRBV7-6 and TRBJ1-1; D may be TRBD1 (5 bases). Trimming cost V 4 bases and J 3 bases, with 15 bases left between them. CDR1 and CDR2 from the germline V gene are SGHVS and FNYEAQ. This CDR3 comprises 15 residues. The CDR3 DNA reads TGTGCCAGCAGCTCCGCCCAGGGCCCGGACACTGAAGCTTTCTTT. It codes for CASSSAQGPDTEAFF.

A word on this clone: A much larger clone differs from this one at a single base, so this may be a read error. Additional DNA sequences in this sample encode the identical CDR3. The chain is built from TRBV5-1 and TRBJ1-1; 11 nucleotides agree with TRBD1. The CDR3 sequence is 15 residues long. The junction had 6 bases not matched to a gene; V was cut back by 4 bases and J by 4 bases. Germline V CDR1 and CDR2: SGHRS, YFSETQ. CDR3 sequence (DNA): TGCGCCAGCAGCCCCGGACAGGGGGCGGGCACTGAAGCTTTCTTT. Translating gives CASSPGQGAGTEAFF.

This chain uses TRBV19 with TRBJ1-2, with 12 bases identical to TRBD1. This CDR3 region has 13 residues. Germline CDR1 LNHDA, CDR2 SQIVND (reference sequence). The ends lost 6 bases at V and 8 bases at J; junction bases unmatched: 4. DNA for the CDR3: TGTGCCAGTAGGGGACAGGGGGCGTGGGGCTACACCTTC. Protein product: CASRGQGAWGYTF. The full variable domain, with the rest looked up from reference TRBV19 and TRBJ1-2, is DGGITQSPKYLFRKEGQNVTLSCEQNLNHDAMYWYRQDPGQGLRLIYYSQIVNDFQKGDIAEGYSVSREKKESFPLTVTSAQKNPTAFYLCASRGQGAWGYTFGSGTRLTVV.

The chain is built from TRBV18 and TRBJ1-2; TRBD1 is a possible D gene (5 bases). Trimming cost V 3 bases and J 0 bases, with 14 bases left between them. CDR3 size: 16 residues. The V gene's germline CDR1 is KGHSH and CDR2 LQKENI. This CDR3 reads CASSPTQAPANYGYTF. CDR3 sequence (DNA): TGTGCCAGCTCACCTACACAGGCCCCGGCTAACTATGGCTACACCTTC.

The CDR3 DNA follows: TGTGCCAGCAGTTATGGGACAGAAGCTTTCTTT. This gives the protein CASSYGTEAFF. J is TRBJ1-1 and V is TRBV6-6; D possibly corresponds to TRBD1 (6 bases). The CDR3 is 11 amino acids. Germline CDR1 reads MNHNY; CDR2 reads SVGAGI (reference sequence). Trimming removed 3 bases at V and 8 bases at J, with 7 bases between.

The chain employs TRBV5-6 and TRBJ1-1, with 11 bases fitting TRBD1. Germline V lookup: CDR1 SGHDT, CDR2 YYEEEE. V lost 3 bases, J lost 11 bases, and 9 bases stayed unmatched. The CDR3 runs 14 residues. The CDR3, as DNA: TGTGCCAGCAGCTCCGGACAGGGGGCGCTTGGTGCTTTCTTT. The encoded protein is CASSSGQGALGAFF.

This clone was detected only once. V usage is TRBV5-6 and J usage is TRBJ1-2; weak D call: TRBD1 (5 bases). The V end was cut by 4 bases, the J end by 3 bases, with 22 bases between. Germline V gene lookup returns CDR1 SGHDT and CDR2 YYEEEE. This CDR3 has 17 residues. For the CDR3, the DNA is TGTGCCAGCAGCACCAATACGGGACTACCTTCTTACTATGGCTACACCTTC. Its protein product is CASSTNTGLPSYYGYTF.

V is TRBV28 and J is TRBJ2-3; D gene uncertain. This CDR3 spans 13 amino acids. Trimming took off 11 bases at V and 4 bases at J, with 16 bases between the two ends. Germline V gene lookup returns CDR1 MDHEN and CDR2 SYDVKM. The CDR3 sequence: CASNLGYPDTQYF. In nucleotides, the CDR3 is TGTGCCTCCAATTTGGGCTATCCAGATACGCAGTATTTT.

This sequence joins TRBV2 and TRBJ2-1, with 10 bases lining up with TRBD2. The trim removed 8 bases at V and 3 bases at J, leaving 7 bases unmatched. This CDR3 region has 15 residues. The germline V gene has CDR1 SNHLY and CDR2 FYNNEI. The CDR3 DNA reads as TGTGCCAGCGTCCTTGGACTAGCGGACTACAATGAGCAGTTCTTC. Translating gives CASVLGLADYNEQFF.

The V call is TRBV5-1, the J call TRBJ1-6; D is perhaps TRBD1 (5 bases). This CDR3 region has 15 residues. Germline V gene lookup returns CDR1 SGHRS and CDR2 YFSETQ. With 3 bases removed from V and 5 bases from J, the gap between germline ends came to 12 bases. DNA for the CDR3: TGCGCCAGCAGCTGGGGGGTAACGAATAATTCACCCCTCCACTTT. Amino acids: CASSWGVTNNSPLHF.

As regards this clone: This specimen includes other DNA sequences encoding the same CDR3. This chain joins TRBV5-1 and TRBJ1-2; 7 bases align to TRBD1. The junction had 0 bases not matched to a gene; V was cut back by 0 bases and J by 7 bases. The CDR3 length is 12 residues. The germline V gene encodes CDR1 SGHRS and CDR2 YFSETQ. The CDR3 loop reads CASSLAGGGYTF. CDR3 nucleotide sequence: TGCGCCAGCAGCTTGGCAGGGGGTGGCTACACCTTC.

V and J are TRBV4-1 and TRBJ1-6; the D is unclear. Trimming took off 1 base at V and 5 bases at J, with 12 bases between the two ends. Germline CDR1 reads MGHRA; CDR2 reads YSYEKL. CDR3 length: 16 amino acids. CDR3 protein: CASSQVIIRDNSPLHF. CDR3 coding DNA: TGCGCCAGCAGCCAAGTAATAATCCGAGATAATTCACCCCTCCACTTT.

This chain uses TRBV5-6 with TRBJ1-5, with 8 bases identical to TRBD1. This CDR3 comprises 15 residues. V shed 0 bases, J shed 5 bases, and the junction held 4 bases outside the gene matches. The germline V gene encodes CDR1 SGHDT and CDR2 YYEEEE. The CDR3 protein is CASSLGTGIDQPQHF. The CDR3 DNA follows: TGTGCCAGCAGCTTGGGGACAGGGATAGATCAGCCCCAGCATTTT.

The chain is built from TRBV6-5 and TRBJ1-2, with D hard to call. Germline CDR1 MNHEY, CDR2 SVGAGI. The CDR3 consists of 13 residues. Trimming cost V 5 bases and J 5 bases, with 12 bases left between them. CDR3 sequence reads: CASSPGGRYGYTF. CDR3 coding DNA: TGTGCCAGCAGTCCGGGAGGGCGATATGGCTACACCTTC.

The chain recombines TRBV4-1 with TRBJ2-7; D is unclear. Germline V gives CDR1 MGHRA, CDR2 YSYEKL. CDR3 length equals 13 residues. V lost 4 bases and J lost 2, with 9 bases in between. CDR3 sequence: CASSRTETYEQYF. DNA for the CDR3: TGCGCCAGCAGCCGTACGGAGACCTACGAGCAGTACTTC.

J is TRBJ1-1 and V is TRBV27, with 7 bases lining up with TRBD1. CDR1 and CDR2 from the germline V gene are MNHEY and SMNVEV (reference sequence). The trim removed 7 bases at V and 5 bases at J, leaving 19 bases unmatched. CDR3 size: 17 residues. The chain's CDR3 is CASTRTPTGVRGTEAFF. The CDR3 nucleotides are TGTGCCAGCACCCGGACCCCTACAGGGGTCCGGGGTACTGAAGCTTTCTTT.

The V and J genes are TRBV4-1 and TRBJ2-7; tentatively, D is TRBD1 (7 bases). There are 16 residues in the CDR3. Trimming took 4 bases from V and 3 from J, leaving 19 bases between them. Germline CDR1 is MGHRA and CDR2 is YSYEKL. CDR3 bases: TGCGCCAGCAGCCCGGGGTTGAGGGGGCGGGACTACGAGCAGTACTTC. Its protein product is CASSPGLRGRDYEQYF.

The rearrangement links TRBV5-8 to TRBJ1-5; no firm D call. V lost 4 bases and J lost 1, with 18 bases in between. Germline CDR1 is SGHTS and CDR2 is YDEGEE. The CDR3 contains 17 residues. CDR3 amino acids: CASSVDGGFGSNQPQHF. CDR3 bases: TGTGCCAGCAGCGTCGATGGCGGGTTTGGGAGCAATCAGCCCCAGCATTTT.

The V gene is TRBV5-1, the J gene TRBJ1-5, with TRBD1 as a possible D gene (6 bases). Trimming pared 0 bases from V and 5 bases from J, leaving 9 bases between. This CDR3 spans 14 amino acids. Per the germline V gene, CDR1 is SGHRS and CDR2 is YFSETQ. This CDR3 is CASSLGDTHQPQHF. The CDR3 nucleotides are TGCGCCAGCAGCTTGGGGGACACACATCAGCCCCAGCATTTT.

V usage is TRBV18 and J usage is TRBJ2-3, with 7 nucleotides matching TRBD2. Germline CDR1 reads KGHSH; CDR2 reads LQKENI. This CDR3 comprises 14 residues. Germline trimming cut 3 bases from V and 2 bases from J; bases unmatched to any gene: 2. This CDR3 reads CASSPGLITDTQYF. The CDR3 DNA sequence: TGTGCCAGCTCACCGGGACTAATCACAGATACGCAGTATTTT. Complete variable domain (other parts from reference TRBV18 and TRBJ2-3): NAGVMQNPRHLVRRRGQEARLRCSPMKGHSHVYWYRQLPEEGLKFMVYLQKENIIDESGMPKERFSAEFPKEGPSILRIQQVVRGDSAAYFCASSPGLITDTQYFGPGTRLTVL.

This clone showed up just a few times. The same CDR3 arises from other DNA sequences in this sample as well. The chain employs TRBV6-1 and TRBJ1-1; the D gene is possibly TRBD1 (5 bases). Trimming shortened V by 2 bases and J by 1 base, and 8 bases separated the two germline ends. Germline values: CDR1 MNHNS, CDR2 SASEGT. This CDR3 is 14 amino acids long. The DNA for the CDR3 is TGTGCCAGCAGTGAATTGACAGCGAACACTGAAGCTTTCTTT. Translation: CASSELTANTEAFF.

The gene calls are TRBV12-3 or TRBV12-4 and TRBJ1-2, with D possibly being TRBD1 (5 bases). The CDR3 runs 12 residues. Trimming pared 6 bases from V and 8 bases from J, leaving 13 bases between. CDR3 DNA sequence: TGTGCCAGCAGCCGGCGGGGGGAAGGCTACACCTTC. Translated: CASSRRGEGYTF.

The chain recombines TRBV13 with TRBJ2-5; D gene ambiguous. Germline assignment: CDR1 PRHDT and CDR2 FYEKMQ (reference sequence). The CDR3 has 11 residues. The V gene lost 8 bases and the J gene lost 2 bases, with 6 bases spanning the gap. CDR3 region: CASAEQETQYF. The CDR3 bases are TGTGCCAGCGCCGAGCAAGAGACCCAGTACTTC.

In this sample, this clone turned up once. The chain is built from TRBV3-1 (or the pseudogene TRBV3-2) and TRBJ2-3; 9 nucleotides match TRBD1. With V trimmed by 0 bases and J by 3 bases, 4 bases remained unmatched. Germline values: CDR1 LGHDT, CDR2 YNNKEL (reference sequence). The length of the CDR3 is 16 residues. CDR3 sequence reads: CASSQETGGGTDTQYF. The CDR3 DNA reads as TGTGCCAGCAGCCAAGAGACAGGGGGAGGGACAGATACGCAGTATTTT.

The chain joins TRBV6-4 to TRBJ1-1; 8 bases agree with TRBD1. V trimming: 2 bases; J trimming: 5 bases; junction bases outside the gene matches: 10. The CDR3 length is 16 residues. Germline loops: CDR1 MRHNA, CDR2 SNTAGT. This CDR3 is CASSDRLENRGTEAFF. DNA of the CDR3: TGTGCCAGCAGTGACCGCCTCGAAAACAGGGGGACTGAAGCTTTCTTT.

V usage is TRBV19 and J usage is TRBJ1-2; 8 bases match TRBD1. The CDR3 spans 15 residues. V was pared by 4 bases and J by 6 bases, with 10 bases of the junction left unmatched. CDR1 LNHDA and CDR2 SQIVND come from the germline V gene (reference sequence). CDR3 protein: CASSSTGTGLDGYTF. Here the CDR3 DNA reads TGTGCCAGTAGTAGCACCGGGACAGGTTTAGATGGCTACACCTTC.

This clone turned up a few times. V and J are TRBV5-1 and TRBJ2-1; D possibly corresponds to TRBD2 (6 bases). Per germline, CDR1 SGHRS and CDR2 YFSETQ. The CDR3 consists of 18 residues. The V gene lost 1 base and the J gene lost 5 bases, with 22 bases spanning the gap. The CDR3 nucleotides read TGCGCCAGCAGCTTGCCCCTCCGAGGTGCGGGGCTCGACAATGAGCAGTTCTTC. Its translation is CASSLPLRGAGLDNEQFF.

The V and J genes are TRBV6-1 and TRBJ2-3; tentative D call: TRBD2 (5 bases). The CDR3 is made up of 13 amino acids. The V gene's germline CDR1 is MNHNS and CDR2 SASEGT. Trimming cost V 1 base and J 6 bases, with 8 bases left between them. CDR3 region: CASSEERGDTQYF. The CDR3 coding sequence is TGTGCCAGCAGTGAAGAAAGAGGGGATACGCAGTATTTT.